This T cell receptor beta chain comes out of a study of blood T cell repertoires in COVID-19. Study background: The origin of the acute and convalescent COVID-19 samples was the United States, Italy and Spain. PBMCs, B-cell-depleted T cells, or T cells provided the cDNA or gDNA that made up the material.

Only in-frame clones appear in the TCRdb table, and some are missing; sequencing was by immunoSEQ multiplex PCR. The table includes around 170,000 clones, roughly 80% detected once. The V segment lost 6 bases and the J segment 1 base; nucleotides outside the gene matches: 6. Germline V CDR1 and CDR2: SNHLY, FYNNEI. The CDR3 runs to 15 residues. The rearrangement uses TRBV2 and TRBJ1-5; TRBD1 matches at 7 bases. Source material: peripheral blood. The clonotype was recovered from a woman in her seventies with COVID-19, enrolled during active disease. The CDR3 reads CASRGRDRSNQPQHF. The CDR3 DNA sequence: TGTGCCAGCAGGGGCCGGGACAGAAGCAATCAGCCCCAGCATTTT. Full variable domain (outside the CDR3, taken from reference TRBV2 and TRBJ1-5): EPEVTQTPSHQVTQMGQEVILRCVPISNHLYFYWYRQILGQKVEFLVSFYNNEISEKSEIFDDQFSVERPDGSNFTLKIRSTKLEDSAMYFCASRGRDRSNQPQHFGDGTRLSIL.